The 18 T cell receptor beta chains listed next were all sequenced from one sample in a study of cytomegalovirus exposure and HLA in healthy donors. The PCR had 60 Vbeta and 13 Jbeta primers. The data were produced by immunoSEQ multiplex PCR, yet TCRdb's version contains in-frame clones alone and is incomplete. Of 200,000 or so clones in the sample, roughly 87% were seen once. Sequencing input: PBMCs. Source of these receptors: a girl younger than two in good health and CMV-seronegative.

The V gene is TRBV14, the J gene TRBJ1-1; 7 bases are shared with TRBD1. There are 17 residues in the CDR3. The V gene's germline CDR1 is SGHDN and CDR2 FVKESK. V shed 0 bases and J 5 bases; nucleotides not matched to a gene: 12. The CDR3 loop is CASSQDLRDRVLTEAFF. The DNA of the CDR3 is TGTGCCAGCAGCCAAGATCTCCGAGACAGGGTCTTGACTGAAGCTTTCTTT.

Here the CDR3 reads CASSLRAGEGSGMGNEQFF. The CDR3 DNA is TGTGCCAGCAGCTTGAGGGCAGGGGAGGGTAGCGGGATGGGAAATGAGCAGTTCTTC. J is TRBJ2-1 and V is TRBV7-9; TRBD2 matches at 8 bases. Germline V gene data show CDR1 as SEHNR and CDR2 as FQNEAQ (reference sequence). CDR3 length: 19 amino acids. The V segment lost 3 bases and the J segment 7 bases; nucleotides outside the gene matches: 20.

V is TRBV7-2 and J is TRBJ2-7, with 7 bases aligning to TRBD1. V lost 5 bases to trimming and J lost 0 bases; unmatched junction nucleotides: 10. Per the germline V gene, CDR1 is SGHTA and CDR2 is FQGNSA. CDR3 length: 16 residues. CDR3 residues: CASSGKDRPPSYEQYF. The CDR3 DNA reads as TGTGCCAGCAGCGGGAAGGACAGGCCTCCCTCCTACGAGCAGTACTTC.

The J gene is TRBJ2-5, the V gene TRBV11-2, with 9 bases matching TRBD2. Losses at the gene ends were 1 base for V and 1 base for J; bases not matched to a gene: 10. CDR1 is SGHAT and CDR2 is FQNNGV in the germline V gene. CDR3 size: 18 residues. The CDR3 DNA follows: TGTGCCAGCAGCTTAGTTCCGCCGTCTAGCGGGGCCCAAGAGACCCAGTACTTC. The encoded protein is CASSLVPPSSGAQETQYF. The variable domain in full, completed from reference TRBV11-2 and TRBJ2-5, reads EAGVAQSPRYKIIEKRQSVAFWCNPISGHATLYWYQQILGQGPKLLIQFQNNGVVDDSQLPKDRFSAERLKGVDSTLKIQPAKLEDSAVYLCASSLVPPSSGAQETQYFGPGTRLLVL.

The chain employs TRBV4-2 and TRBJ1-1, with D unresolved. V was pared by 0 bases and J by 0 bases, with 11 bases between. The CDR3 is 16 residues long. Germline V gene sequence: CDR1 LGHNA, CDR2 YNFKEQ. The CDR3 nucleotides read TGTGCCAGCAGCCAAGATTTTGAACTTTTGAACACTGAAGCTTTCTTT. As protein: CASSQDFELLNTEAFF.

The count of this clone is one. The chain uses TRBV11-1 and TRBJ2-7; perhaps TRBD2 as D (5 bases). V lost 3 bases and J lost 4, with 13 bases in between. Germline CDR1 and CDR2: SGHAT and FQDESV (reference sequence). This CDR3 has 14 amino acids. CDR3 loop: CASSFEGRSYEQYF. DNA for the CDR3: TGTGCCAGCAGCTTCGAGGGTAGGTCTTACGAGCAGTACTTC.

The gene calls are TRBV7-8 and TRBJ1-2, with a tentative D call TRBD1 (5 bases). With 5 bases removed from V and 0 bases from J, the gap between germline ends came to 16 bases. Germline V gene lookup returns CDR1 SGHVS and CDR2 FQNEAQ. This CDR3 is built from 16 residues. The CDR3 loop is CASSGHRKIANYGYTF. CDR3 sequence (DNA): TGTGCCAGCAGCGGACACAGGAAGATAGCTAACTATGGCTACACCTTC. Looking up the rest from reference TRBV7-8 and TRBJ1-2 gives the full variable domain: GAGVSQSPRYKVAKRGQDVALRCDPISGHVSLFWYQQALGQGPEFLTYFQNEAQLDKSGLPSDRFFAERPEGSVSTLKIQRTQQEDSAVYLCASSGHRKIANYGYTFGSGTRLTVV.

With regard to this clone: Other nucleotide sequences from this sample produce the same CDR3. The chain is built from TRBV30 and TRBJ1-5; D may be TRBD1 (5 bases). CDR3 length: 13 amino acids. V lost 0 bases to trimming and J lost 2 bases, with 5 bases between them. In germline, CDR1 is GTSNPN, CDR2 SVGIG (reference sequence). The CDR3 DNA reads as TGTGCCTGGAGTGTACAGGGCAATCAGCCCCAGCATTTT. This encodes CAWSVQGNQPQHF.

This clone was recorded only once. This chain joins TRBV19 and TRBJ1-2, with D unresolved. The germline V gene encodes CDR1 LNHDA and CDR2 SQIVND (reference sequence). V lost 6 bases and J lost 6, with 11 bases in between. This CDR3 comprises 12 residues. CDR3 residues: CASSATPDGYTF. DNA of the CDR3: TGTGCCAGTAGCGCGACACCGGATGGCTACACCTTC. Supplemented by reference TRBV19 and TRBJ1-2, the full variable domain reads DGGITQSPKYLFRKEGQNVTLSCEQNLNHDAMYWYRQDPGQGLRLIYYSQIVNDFQKGDIAEGYSVSREKKESFPLTVTSAQKNPTAFYLCASSATPDGYTFGSGTRLTVV.

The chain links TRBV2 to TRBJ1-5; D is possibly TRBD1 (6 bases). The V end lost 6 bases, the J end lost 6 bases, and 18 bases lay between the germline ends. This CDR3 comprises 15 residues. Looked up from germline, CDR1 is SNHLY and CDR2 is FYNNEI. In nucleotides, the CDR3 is TGTGCCAGCAGCCAAAGGGAGGGGGAGTTTCAGCCCCAGCATTTT. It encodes CASSQREGEFQPQHF.

The chain's CDR3 is CASSLGLAGANEQYF. DNA of the CDR3: TGTGCCAGCAGCTTAGGACTAGCGGGAGCGAACGAGCAGTACTTC. The V call is TRBV13, the J call TRBJ2-7; 11 bases are a match to TRBD2. The CDR3 totals 15 residues. Germline CDR1 and CDR2: PRHDT and FYEKMQ (reference sequence). V was clipped by 0 bases and J by 5 bases; unmatched bases: 3. Combining the CDR3 with reference TRBV13 and TRBJ2-7 gives the whole variable domain AAGVIQSPRHLIKEKRETATLKCYPIPRHDTVYWYQQGPGQDPQFLISFYEKMQSDKGSIPDRFSAQQFSDYHSELNMSSLELGDSALYFCASSLGLAGANEQYFGPGTRLTVT.

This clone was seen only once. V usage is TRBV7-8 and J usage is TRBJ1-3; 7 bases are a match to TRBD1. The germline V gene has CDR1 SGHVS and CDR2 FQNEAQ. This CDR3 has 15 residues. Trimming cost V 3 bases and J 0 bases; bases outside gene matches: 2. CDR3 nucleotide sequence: TGTGCCAGCAGCTTGAACAGGGGCTCTGGAAACACCATATATTTT. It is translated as CASSLNRGSGNTIYF. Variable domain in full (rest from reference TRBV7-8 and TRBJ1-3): GAGVSQSPRYKVAKRGQDVALRCDPISGHVSLFWYQQALGQGPEFLTYFQNEAQLDKSGLPSDRFFAERPEGSVSTLKIQRTQQEDSAVYLCASSLNRGSGNTIYFGEGSWLTVV.

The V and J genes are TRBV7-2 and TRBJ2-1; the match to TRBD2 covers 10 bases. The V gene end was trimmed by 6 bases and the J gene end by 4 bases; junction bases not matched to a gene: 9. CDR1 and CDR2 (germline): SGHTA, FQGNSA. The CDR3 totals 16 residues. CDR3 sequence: CASRAAGTSVYNEQFF. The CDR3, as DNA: TGTGCCAGCAGAGCCGCCGGGACTAGCGTGTACAATGAGCAGTTCTTC.

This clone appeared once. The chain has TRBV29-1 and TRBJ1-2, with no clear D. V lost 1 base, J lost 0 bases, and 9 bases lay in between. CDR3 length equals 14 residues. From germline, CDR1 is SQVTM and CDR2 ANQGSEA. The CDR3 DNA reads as TGCAGCGTTGAAGTCTCCTTAGCTAACTATGGCTACACCTTC. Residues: CSVEVSLANYGYTF.

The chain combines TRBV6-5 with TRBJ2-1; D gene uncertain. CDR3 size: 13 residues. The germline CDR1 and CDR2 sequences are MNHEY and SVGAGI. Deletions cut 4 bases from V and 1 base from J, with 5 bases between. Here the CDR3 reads CASSSRSYNEQFF. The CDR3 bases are TGTGCCAGCAGTTCCAGGTCCTACAATGAGCAGTTCTTC.

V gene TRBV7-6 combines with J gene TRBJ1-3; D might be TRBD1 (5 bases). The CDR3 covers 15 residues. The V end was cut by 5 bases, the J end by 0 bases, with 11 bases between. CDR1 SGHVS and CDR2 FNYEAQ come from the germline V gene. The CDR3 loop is CASSPSQGSGNTIYF. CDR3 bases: TGTGCCAGCAGCCCGTCGCAGGGCTCTGGAAACACCATATATTTT.

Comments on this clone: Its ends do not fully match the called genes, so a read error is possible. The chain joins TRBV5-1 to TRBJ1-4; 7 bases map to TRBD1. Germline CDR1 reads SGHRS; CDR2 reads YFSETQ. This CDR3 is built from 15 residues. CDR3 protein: CASSLGAGGNKKLFF. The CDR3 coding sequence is TGCGCCAGCAGCTTGGGTGCAGGGGGTAATAAAAAACTGTTTTTT.

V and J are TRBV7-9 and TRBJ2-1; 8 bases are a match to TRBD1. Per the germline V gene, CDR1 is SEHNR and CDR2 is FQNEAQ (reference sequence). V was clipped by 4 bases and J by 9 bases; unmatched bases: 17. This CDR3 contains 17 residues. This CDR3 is CASSSPSSGQGGTEQFF. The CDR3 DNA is TGTGCCAGCAGCTCGCCATCCAGCGGACAGGGCGGGACTGAGCAGTTCTTC.